One sample yielded the 29 T cell receptor beta chains listed below, sequenced in a study of CD8 T cells in ankylosing spondylitis. TCRdb fed the 5' RACE reads into MiXCR, producing one record per CDR3 protein. The sample consists of 350,000 to 450,000 distinct CDR3 sequences, about 25% of them appearing once. The study, taken as a whole, reports: Characteristic of ankylosing spondylitis blood, it appeared, was a TCR beta motif comprising roughly eight highly homologous variants.

Their antigens are not known. The specimen sequenced was blood, either unsorted or a sorted T cell fraction (not recorded which). The receptors come from a male donor with ankylosing spondylitis.

This clonotype was observed at least ten times. The chain carries TRBV20-1 and TRBJ2-1; possibly TRBD2 for D (6 bases). The germline CDR1 and CDR2 sequences are DFQATT and SNEGSKA (reference sequence). The CDR3 runs 13 residues. The DNA of the CDR3 is TGCAGCCTAGACGGGAGAAGACACAATGAGCAGTTCTTC. This codes for CSLDGRRHNEQFF.

The chain employs TRBV24-1 and TRBJ2-5, with TRBD2 matching over 8 bases. V lost 3 bases, J lost 4 bases, and 3 bases stayed unmatched. The length of the CDR3 is 14 residues. The germline CDR1 and CDR2 sequences are KGHDR and SFDVKD. The chain's CDR3 is CATSDAGRGETQYF. CDR3 sequence (DNA): TGTGCCACCAGTGATGCCGGGAGGGGAGAGACCCAGTACTTC.

This clonotype was seen a handful of times. V usage is TRBV4-2 and J usage is TRBJ2-1; D is possibly TRBD1 or TRBD2 (5 bases each). Per germline, CDR1 LGHNA and CDR2 YNFKEQ. The CDR3 has 15 residues. The ends were cut back, 0 bases at V and 3 bases at J, with 9 bases in the middle. DNA of the CDR3: TGTGCCAGCAGCCAAGATTGGGGGAGCTACAATGAGCAGTTCTTC. It codes for CASSQDWGSYNEQFF.

The genes are TRBV7-9 and TRBJ2-3; the D gene is possibly TRBD1 (5 bases). The V end lost 5 bases, the J end lost 3 bases, and 9 bases lay between the germline ends. Per germline, CDR1 SEHNR and CDR2 FQNEAQ (reference sequence). This CDR3 comprises 13 residues. The CDR3 nucleotides read TGTGCCAGCAGCAGGGGCCAGACAGATACGCAGTATTTT. Protein: CASSRGQTDTQYF.

This clonotype was counted between two and nine times. V usage is TRBV24-1 and J usage is TRBJ2-2; no firm D call. Looked up from germline, CDR1 is KGHDR and CDR2 is SFDVKD. V was cut by 0 bases and J by 8 bases, with 6 bases left in between. The CDR3 length is 13 residues. The chain's CDR3 is CATSDLEEGELFF. The CDR3 nucleotides read TGTGCCACCAGTGATTTGGAAGAGGGGGAGCTGTTTTTT.

In its sample, this clonotype was seen a few times. V gene TRBV5-1 combines with J gene TRBJ2-2, with TRBD2 matching 10 bases. From germline, CDR1 is SGHRS and CDR2 YFSETQ. V was pared by 4 bases and J by 4 bases, with 10 bases of the junction left unmatched. The CDR3 consists of 17 residues. In nucleotides, the CDR3 is TGCGCCAGCAGCATAACCGGGACTAGCGTGGTCACCGGGGAGCTGTTTTTT. Translation: CASSITGTSVVTGELFF. The full variable domain, in which reference TRBV5-1 and TRBJ2-2 provide the parts outside the CDR3, is KAGVTQTPRYLIKTRGQQVTLSCSPISGHRSVSWYQQTPGQGLQFLFEYFSETQRNKGNFPGRFSGRQFSNSRSEMNVSTLELGDSALYLCASSITGTSVVTGELFFGEGSRLTVL.

The sample holds a few counts of this clonotype. The chain carries TRBV20-1 and TRBJ2-5; TRBD1 matches at 7 bases. This CDR3 has 16 amino acids. From germline, CDR1 is DFQATT and CDR2 SNEGSKA (reference sequence). Trimming at V came to 3 bases and at J to 5 bases, leaving 15 bases not matched to a gene. CDR3 sequence reads: CSASSGGILIRETQYF. In DNA form, the CDR3 reads TGCAGTGCTAGTTCAGGGGGTATTTTGATTAGGGAGACCCAGTACTTC.

This sequence joins TRBV11-2 and TRBJ2-7; 8 bases are a match to TRBD1. The V and J ends lost 1 base and 7 bases, in that order; junction bases with no gene match: 6. Germline assignment: CDR1 SGHAT and CDR2 FQNNGV. This CDR3 is built from 14 residues. DNA for the CDR3: TGTGCCAGCAGCTTAGTGGGACAGGCGTTTGAGCAGTACTTC. This sequence encodes CASSLVGQAFEQYF.

The table lists this clonotype with many counts. The V and J genes are TRBV24-1 and TRBJ2-3, with 10 bases matching TRBD1. Trimming took 4 bases from V and 4 from J; bases not matched to a gene: 4. The germline CDR1 and CDR2 sequences are KGHDR and SFDVKD. This CDR3 has 15 residues. This chain's CDR3 is CATSEPGQGSDTQYF. CDR3 in DNA: TGTGCCACCAGTGAACCGGGACAGGGGTCAGATACGCAGTATTTT.

The chain uses TRBV10-3 and TRBJ2-5, with 8 bases matching TRBD1. CDR3 length equals 14 residues. Germline CDR1 and CDR2: ENHRY and SYGVKD. V lost 4 bases to trimming and J lost 5 bases; unmatched junction nucleotides: 6. The CDR3 coding sequence is TGTGCCATCAGTGTCCCGGGACAGGAGGAGACCCAGTACTTC. This translates into CAISVPGQEETQYF.

V gene TRBV10-3 combines with J gene TRBJ2-2; TRBD1 matches 8 bases. Germline V gene lookup returns CDR1 ENHRY and CDR2 SYGVKD. V was clipped by 3 bases and J by 5 bases; unmatched bases: 11. The CDR3 is 17 residues long. This chain's CDR3 is CAISDLTPGGATGELFF. CDR3 DNA sequence: TGTGCCATCAGTGACCTTACTCCAGGGGGCGCGACCGGGGAGCTGTTTTTT.

This clonotype was found once. The chain combines TRBV20-1 with TRBJ2-1; weak D call: TRBD2 (6 bases). The CDR3 contains 11 residues. CDR1 is DFQATT and CDR2 is SNEGSKA in the germline V gene (reference sequence). Trimming cost V 4 bases and J 9 bases, with 10 bases left between them. This chain's CDR3 is CSAIIAVEQFF. CDR3 DNA: TGCAGTGCTATAATAGCGGTTGAGCAGTTCTTC.

V gene TRBV27 combines with J gene TRBJ1-5; D is perhaps TRBD1 (6 bases). Trimming took 6 bases from V and 3 from J, leaving 15 bases between them. The germline V gene encodes CDR1 MNHEY and CDR2 SMNVEV (reference sequence). This CDR3 is built from 15 residues. The chain's CDR3 is CASRVAGAYNQPQHF. The CDR3 DNA reads as TGTGCCAGCAGGGTCGCAGGGGCCTACAATCAGCCCCAGCATTTT.

This clonotype came up many times. The gene calls are TRBV4-2 and TRBJ1-3, with unresolved D. The germline CDR1 and CDR2 sequences are LGHNA and YNFKEQ. V was shortened by 3 bases and J by 0 bases, with 9 bases between the two germline ends. The CDR3 totals 15 residues. DNA for the CDR3: TGTGCCAGCAGCCAGGCGGCTGCCTCTGGAAACACCATATATTTT. As protein: CASSQAAASGNTIYF.

J is TRBJ2-7 and V is TRBV27; TRBD1 matches 10 bases. The CDR3 sequence is 15 residues long. J was trimmed by 2 bases and V by 3 bases; bases with no gene match: 4. Germline V lookup: CDR1 MNHEY, CDR2 SMNVEV (reference sequence). The CDR3 is CASSFGQGGTYEQYV. CDR3 coding DNA: TGTGCCAGCAGTTTTGGACAGGGGGGAACCTACGAGCAGTACGTC.

This rearrangement joins TRBV11-2 to TRBJ2-5; D is perhaps TRBD1 (6 bases). The V gene's germline CDR1 is SGHAT and CDR2 FQNNGV. This CDR3 spans 12 amino acids. V was clipped by 6 bases and J by 13 bases, with 18 bases between them. The CDR3 nucleotides are TGTGCCAGCAGTGCAGTTGGCAGGGGTTGGTACTTC. Translation gives CASSAVGRGWYF.

Points on this clonotype: This likely comes from a read error, as the CDR3 has no conserved phenylalanine or tryptophan at its end. The DNA is omitted, as the CDR3 cannot be located on it reliably, and the CDR3 follows TCRdb's listing. J is TRBJ2-7 and V is TRBV5-6; the tabulated D call, TRBD1, remains unverified against the DNA. Both ends counted, the CDR3 spans 11 residues. Germline values: CDR1 SGHDT, CDR2 YYEEEE. The CDR3 loop is CASSLEADRSL.

This clonotype came up a few times. CDR3 residues: CASSYGALSYNEQFF. The DNA for the CDR3 is TGTGCCAGCAGCTACGGGGCCCTCTCCTACAATGAGCAGTTCTTC. The chain is built from TRBV11-3 and TRBJ2-1, with D perhaps being TRBD1 or TRBD2 (5 bases each). CDR1 and CDR2 from the germline V gene are SGHNT and YENEEA. Trimming left V 4 bases short and J 0 bases short, with 10 bases between. This CDR3 spans 15 amino acids.

This sequence joins TRBV15 and TRBJ1-5, with no clear D. V lost 2 bases and J 2 bases, leaving 10 bases between the germline ends. Germline assignment: CDR1 LNHNV and CDR2 YYDKDF (reference sequence). This CDR3 contains 15 residues. Here the CDR3 reads CATSRNQRGNQPQHF. CDR3 nucleotides: TGTGCCACCAGCAGAAATCAGAGGGGCAATCAGCCCCAGCATTTT.

This chain connects TRBV5-1 to TRBJ2-1; D not resolved. Trimming took 4 bases from V and 10 from J, leaving 9 bases between them. CDR1 SGHRS and CDR2 YFSETQ come from the germline V gene. The CDR3 is 11 residues long. In DNA form, the CDR3 reads TGCGCCAGCAGCGTGAATTCCGAGCAGTTCTTC. Translated: CASSVNSEQFF.

Only a few counts were recorded for this clonotype. For the CDR3, the DNA is TGCGCCAGCAGTGAGAGGGCGGGAGGGCCCTACGAGCAGTACGTC. It codes for CASSERAGGPYEQYV. The chain employs TRBV10-2 and TRBJ2-7; 9 positions agree with TRBD2. Trimming removed 2 bases from V and 2 bases from J; junction bases left unmatched: 4. This CDR3 is built from 15 residues. Germline V lookup: CDR1 WSHSY, CDR2 SAAADI.

The chain carries TRBV5-1 and TRBJ2-1; D remains unclear. This CDR3 has 19 residues. The V end lost 3 bases, the J end lost 7 bases, and 29 bases lay between the germline ends. The germline gives CDR1 SGHRS, CDR2 YFSETQ. This CDR3 is CASSWPRSKLHYGINEQFF. DNA of the CDR3: TGCGCCAGCAGCTGGCCCCGGAGCAAACTACATTATGGGATTAATGAGCAGTTCTTC.

The gene calls are TRBV10-3 and TRBJ2-4, with 7 bases identical to TRBD1. Trimming took 10 bases from V and 4 from J; bases not matched to a gene: 4. Germline-derived CDR1 and CDR2 are ENHRY and SYGVKD. This CDR3 comprises 12 residues. The DNA for the CDR3 is TGTGCCACCCGGGACAGAAAAAACATTCAGTACTTC. Its protein is CATRDRKNIQYF.

This chain connects TRBV12-3 or TRBV12-4 to TRBJ1-5, with 9 bases that match TRBD1. CDR3 size: 13 residues. J was trimmed by 6 bases and V by 6 bases; bases with no gene match: 3. CDR3 DNA: TGTGCCAGCAGGGGGACAGGGACTCAGCCCCAGCATTTT. Translating it yields CASRGTGTQPQHF.

The chain carries TRBV5-6 and TRBJ2-1; 9 bases match TRBD2. This CDR3 comprises 16 residues. Germline values: CDR1 SGHDT, CDR2 YYEEEE. The ends lost 4 bases at V and 3 bases at J; junction bases unmatched: 8. DNA of the CDR3: TGTGCCAGCAGCCCGGCGGGAGGGCCTAACTACAATGAGCAGTTCTTC. Its protein product is CASSPAGGPNYNEQFF.

CDR3 nucleotides: TGTGCCAGCAGCGTAGGGCCCTCTAGCACAGATACGCAGTATTTT. Translated, it gives CASSVGPSSTDTQYF. The rearrangement uses TRBV9 and TRBJ2-3, with unresolved D. The CDR3 covers 15 residues. Trimming took 0 bases from V and 0 from J, leaving 8 bases between them. CDR1 and CDR2 (germline): SGDLS, YYNGEE.

This clonotype occurred a few times. The chain is built from TRBV7-2 and TRBJ2-3; 11 bases fit TRBD2. After removal of 3 bases from V and 6 bases from J, the junction contained 5 bases not matched to a gene. The CDR3 extends over 15 amino acids. Germline CDR1 reads SGHTA; CDR2 reads FQGNSA. Written as DNA, the CDR3 is TGTGCCAGCAGCTTTAGCGGGAGGGGTGTGGATACGCAGTATTTT. Translation gives CASSFSGRGVDTQYF.

The rearrangement uses TRBV2 and TRBJ2-1, with 8 bases lining up with TRBD2. CDR1 is SNHLY and CDR2 is FYNNEI in the germline V gene. The CDR3 length is 16 residues. Trimming removed 6 bases from V and 3 bases from J; junction bases left unmatched: 10. Here the CDR3 reads CASRALAGQNYNEQFF. The CDR3 bases are TGTGCCAGCAGAGCCCTAGCGGGCCAAAACTACAATGAGCAGTTCTTC. Combining the CDR3 with reference TRBV2 and TRBJ2-1 gives the whole variable domain EPEVTQTPSHQVTQMGQEVILRCVPISNHLYFYWYRQILGQKVEFLVSFYNNEISEKSEIFDDQFSVERPDGSNFTLKIRSTKLEDSAMYFCASRALAGQNYNEQFFGPGTRLTVL.

This clonotype has only a few counts. The chain couples TRBV24-1 to TRBJ2-1, with 7 bases lining up with TRBD1. Germline V gene sequence: CDR1 KGHDR, CDR2 SFDVKD. This CDR3 region has 15 residues. V trimming: 4 bases; J trimming: 2 bases; junction bases outside the gene matches: 4. DNA of the CDR3: TGTGCCACCAGTGACCCCACAGGGGCCTACAATGAGCAGTTCTTC. It encodes CATSDPTGAYNEQFF.